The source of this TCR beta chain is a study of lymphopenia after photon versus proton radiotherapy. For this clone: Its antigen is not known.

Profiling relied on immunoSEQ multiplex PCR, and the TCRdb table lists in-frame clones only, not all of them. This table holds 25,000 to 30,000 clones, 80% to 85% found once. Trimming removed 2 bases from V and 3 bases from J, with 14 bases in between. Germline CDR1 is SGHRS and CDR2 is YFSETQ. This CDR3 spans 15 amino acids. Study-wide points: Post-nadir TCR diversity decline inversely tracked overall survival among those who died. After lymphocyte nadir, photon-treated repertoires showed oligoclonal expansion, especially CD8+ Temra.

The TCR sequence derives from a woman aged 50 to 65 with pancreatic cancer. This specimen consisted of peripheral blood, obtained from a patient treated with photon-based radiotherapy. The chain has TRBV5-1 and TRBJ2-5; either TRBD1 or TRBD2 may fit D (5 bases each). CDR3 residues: CASSLAGTEKETQYF. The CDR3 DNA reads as TGCGCCAGCAGCTTAGCCGGGACGGAAAAAGAGACCCAGTACTTC.